This entry features one T cell receptor beta chain sequence. How the authors handled the data: From reference gene primer amplification, estimates of nucleated cell counts were derived. Data came from immunoSEQ multiplex PCR; TCRdb stores just in-frame clones and leaves some out. The V and J calls and the clone size are those of that table, but D and trimming were determined from the DNA. The top ten clones hold 3% to 4.5% of a sample with around 140,000 clones, over 70% of them seen once. This sample was included in a study of blood T cell repertoires in COVID-19. Study information: Specimens from acute and convalescent COVID-19 originated in the United States, Italy and Spain. T cells, B-cell-depleted T cells, or PBMCs supplied cDNA or gDNA.

Specimen: peripheral blood. This TCR was recovered from a man aged 70 or older who had recovered from COVID-19.

The CDR3 protein is CASSIDTTSGSGAVRELFF. The CDR3, as DNA: TGTGCCAGTAGTATAGATACGACTAGCGGGAGTGGGGCCGTCCGGGAGCTGTTTTTT. V gene TRBV19 combines with J gene TRBJ2-2; 12 bases map to TRBD2. Germline V gives CDR1 LNHDA, CDR2 SQIVND (reference sequence). The J segment lost 9 bases and the V segment lost 0 bases, leaving 14 bases of the junction unmatched. CDR3 length equals 19 residues.